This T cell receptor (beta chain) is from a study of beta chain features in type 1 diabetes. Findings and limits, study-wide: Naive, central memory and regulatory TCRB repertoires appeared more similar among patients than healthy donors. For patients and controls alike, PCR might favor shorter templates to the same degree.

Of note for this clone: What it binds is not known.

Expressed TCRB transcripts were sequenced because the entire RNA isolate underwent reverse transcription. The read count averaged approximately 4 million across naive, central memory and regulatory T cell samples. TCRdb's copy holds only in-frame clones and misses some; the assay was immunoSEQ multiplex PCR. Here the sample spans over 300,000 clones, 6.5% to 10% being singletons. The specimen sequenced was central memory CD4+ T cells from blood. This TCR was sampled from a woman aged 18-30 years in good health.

The CDR3 nucleotides are TGTGCCAGCAGCGAACTAGCGGGAGGGTGGTACAATGAGCAGTTCTTC. It translates to CASSELAGGWYNEQFF. The chain employs TRBV9 and TRBJ2-1, with TRBD2 identical over 13 bases. The length of the CDR3 is 16 residues. V shed 3 bases, J shed 4 bases, and the junction held 4 bases outside the gene matches. The germline V gene has CDR1 SGDLS and CDR2 YYNGEE.